The 29 T cell receptor beta chains in this list originate from one sample, sequenced in a study of identical twins. Each CDR3 protein is one row after TCRdb ran MiXCR on the 5' RACE reads. The table includes under 450,000 distinct CDR3 sequences, around 20% detected once. The sequencing input was naive T cells sorted from blood. The receptors originated from a man aged 50 or older in good health.

This clonotype was seen a few times. V is TRBV2 and J is TRBJ2-1, with TRBD1 matching over 9 bases. In germline, CDR1 is SNHLY, CDR2 FYNNEI. The CDR3 is 13 amino acids. V lost 6 bases to trimming and J lost 9 bases; unmatched junction nucleotides: 6. Written as DNA, the CDR3 is TGTGCCAGCAGACCAGGGACAGGGTTTGAGCAGTTCTTC. This sequence encodes CASRPGTGFEQFF.

This clonotype was counted at least ten times. The rearrangement joins TRBV28 to TRBJ1-1; perhaps TRBD1 as D (5 bases). Germline CDR1 is MDHEN and CDR2 is SYDVKM. This CDR3 contains 17 residues. The V and J ends lost 4 bases and 8 bases respectively, with 26 bases between them. The CDR3 loop is CASSYLWGAARGSEAFF. The CDR3, as DNA: TGTGCCAGCAGTTATTTATGGGGTGCGGCTCGGGGGTCAGAAGCTTTCTTT.

This clonotype was observed a few times. The V call is TRBV6-2 or TRBV6-3, the J call TRBJ2-3, with a weak D call TRBD2 (6 bases). Germline V gives CDR1 MNHEY, CDR2 SVGEGT. V lost 6 bases and J lost 3, with 13 bases in between. The CDR3 totals 14 residues. DNA of the CDR3: TGTGCCAGCAGGTTGACTAGATGGACAGATACGCAGTATTTT. It yields the protein CASRLTRWTDTQYF.

The chain combines TRBV13 with TRBJ1-2, with 8 positions matching TRBD1. The CDR3 is 14 amino acids. With 4 bases clipped from V and 7 bases from J, the junction kept 8 bases outside the gene matches. The germline CDR1 and CDR2 sequences are PRHDT and FYEKMQ (reference sequence). The CDR3 loop is CASSYGQGTAGYTF. Written as DNA, the CDR3 is TGTGCCAGCAGCTACGGACAGGGTACAGCTGGCTACACCTTC.

Points on this clonotype: A much larger clone sits a single nucleotide away, making a read error possible. This chain connects TRBV11-1 to TRBJ2-2; TRBD1 or TRBD2 may be the D gene (5 bases each). CDR1 is SGHAT, CDR2 FQDESV, per germline (reference sequence). This CDR3 comprises 15 residues. The CDR3 spells CAISARGLNTGELFF. The CDR3 DNA is TGTGCCATCAGCGCCCGGGGCTTAAACACCGGGGAGCTGTTTTTT.

This clonotype was recorded at least ten times. The J gene is TRBJ2-7, the V gene TRBV6-5; D gene unclear. The V and J ends lost 0 bases and 2 bases respectively, with 11 bases between them. This CDR3 region has 15 residues. Per germline, CDR1 MNHEY and CDR2 SVGAGI. The CDR3 bases are TGTGCCAGCAGTTACTCCCCTCGGACCCCCTACGAGCAGTACTTC. Translated, it gives CASSYSPRTPYEQYF.

At least ten counts were recorded for this clonotype. The genes are TRBV7-9 and TRBJ2-2; 7 bases are a match to TRBD1. Germline V gives CDR1 SEHNR, CDR2 FQNEAQ (reference sequence). J lost 1 base, V lost 5 bases, and 4 bases had no gene match. CDR3 length: 15 residues. CDR3 sequence: CASSARDRNTGELFF. DNA of the CDR3: TGTGCCAGCAGCGCCAGGGACAGGAACACCGGGGAGCTGTTTTTT.

This clonotype showed up many times. The chain is built from TRBV29-1 and TRBJ2-1, with D possibly TRBD1 on 5 matching bases. Looked up from germline, CDR1 is SQVTM and CDR2 is ANQGSEA. The germline V and J ends were trimmed by 3 bases and 11 bases, with 11 bases remaining between them. CDR3 length: 11 amino acids. CDR3 loop: CSVDFREKQFF. The CDR3 DNA sequence: TGCAGCGTTGACTTCAGGGAAAAGCAGTTCTTC.

This clonotype has at least ten counts. The chain combines TRBV4-2 with TRBJ2-1; TRBD2 matches 8 bases. Trimming cost V 2 bases and J 2 bases; bases outside gene matches: 2. Germline lookup yields CDR1 LGHNA and CDR2 YNFKEQ. The CDR3 runs to 15 residues. Here the CDR3 reads CASSQQLAAYNEQFF. As DNA, the CDR3 is TGTGCCAGCAGCCAACAACTAGCGGCCTACAATGAGCAGTTCTTC.

This clonotype has at least ten counts. The chain combines TRBV10-3 with TRBJ2-1; TRBD2 matches at 11 bases. Germline CDR1 reads ENHRY; CDR2 reads SYGVKD. This CDR3 has 17 amino acids. V trimming: 2 bases; J trimming: 0 bases; junction bases outside the gene matches: 3. CDR3 sequence (DNA): TGTGCCATCAGTGAGGGACTAGCGGGTGTCTCCTACAATGAGCAGTTCTTC. This encodes CAISEGLAGVSYNEQFF.

The V gene is TRBV3-1, the J gene TRBJ1-1; the D gene is possibly TRBD1 (6 bases). This CDR3 region has 13 residues. Germline lookup yields CDR1 LGHDT and CDR2 YNNKEL (reference sequence). V lost 4 bases and J lost 11, with 17 bases in between. The CDR3 loop is CASSLDLTGYAFF. The CDR3 coding sequence is TGTGCCAGCAGCCTGGACCTTACAGGGTACGCTTTCTTT.

There are a few counts of this clonotype. J is TRBJ2-5 and V is TRBV28; no firm D call. The V end was cut by 7 bases, the J end by 5 bases, with 23 bases between. This CDR3 is built from 16 residues. Germline-derived CDR1 and CDR2 are MDHEN and SYDVKM. The CDR3 here is CASNVNSLVRSETQYF. The CDR3, as DNA: TGTGCCAGCAACGTTAATTCCCTCGTGAGGTCGGAGACCCAGTACTTC.

The chain is built from TRBV9 and TRBJ1-2; 7 nucleotides align to TRBD1. Germline values: CDR1 SGDLS, CDR2 YYNGEE. The V segment lost 4 bases and the J segment 5 bases; nucleotides outside the gene matches: 8. This CDR3 comprises 14 residues. The CDR3 bases are TGTGCCAGCAGCCAAGGTGGGACAGCTTATGGCTACACCTTC. Its protein product is CASSQGGTAYGYTF.

This chain joins TRBV30 and TRBJ2-7; the D gene is possibly TRBD2 (6 bases). The CDR3 spans 12 residues. V was trimmed by 5 bases and J by 5 bases, leaving 13 bases between them. Germline loops: CDR1 GTSNPN, CDR2 SVGIG (reference sequence). CDR3 sequence reads: CAWAGRRDEQYF. The CDR3 coding sequence is TGTGCCTGGGCAGGGAGGCGAGACGAGCAGTACTTC.

This clonotype occurred a few times. The DNA of the CDR3 is TGCAGCGTTGGGGCGGCTAGCGGGAGGCGGGGCAATGAGCAGTTCTTC. Amino acid sequence: CSVGAASGRRGNEQFF. The gene calls are TRBV29-1 and TRBJ2-1; the match to TRBD2 covers 11 bases. CDR1 is SQVTM, CDR2 ANQGSEA, per germline. The CDR3 is 16 residues long. J lost 6 bases, V lost 4 bases, and 11 bases had no gene match.

The chain uses TRBV12-3 or TRBV12-4 and TRBJ2-5; a weak D match, TRBD2 (7 bases). The CDR3 loop spans 14 amino acids. The germline V and J ends were trimmed by 7 bases and 1 base, with 13 bases remaining between them. CDR3: CASTPGGTQETQYF. The CDR3 nucleotides read TGTGCCAGCACTCCGGGGGGCACCCAAGAGACCCAGTACTTC.

The V call is TRBV5-1, the J call TRBJ2-7, with no clear D. Germline V gene lookup returns CDR1 SGHRS and CDR2 YFSETQ. The CDR3 sequence is 14 residues long. V lost 0 bases and J lost 2, with 9 bases in between. CDR3 DNA: TGCGCCAGCAGCTTGGCGTTCGGAACCTACGAGCAGTACTTC. Protein product: CASSLAFGTYEQYF. The full variable domain, rest sourced from reference TRBV5-1 and TRBJ2-7, is KAGVTQTPRYLIKTRGQQVTLSCSPISGHRSVSWYQQTPGQGLQFLFEYFSETQRNKGNFPGRFSGRQFSNSRSEMNVSTLELGDSALYLCASSLAFGTYEQYFGPGTRLTVT.

This clonotype was picked up a small number of times. The genes are TRBV7-2 and TRBJ2-3; 11 bases are shared with TRBD2. There are 16 residues in the CDR3. V dropped 1 base and J dropped 6; count of bases not matched to a gene: 6. Germline V gene data show CDR1 as SGHTA and CDR2 as FQGNSA. The CDR3 is CASSLGRLAGTDTQYF. CDR3 sequence (DNA): TGTGCCAGCAGCTTAGGCCGACTAGCGGGAACGGATACGCAGTATTTT.

The chain links TRBV20-1 to TRBJ2-3; 8 nucleotides align to TRBD1. The ends lost 2 bases at V and 3 bases at J; junction bases unmatched: 4. This CDR3 has 14 residues. Germline assignment: CDR1 DFQATT and CDR2 SNEGSKA (reference sequence). The CDR3 loop reads CSARRRGLTDTQYF. The DNA for the CDR3 is TGCAGTGCTAGACGCAGGGGGCTGACAGATACGCAGTATTTT.

This clonotype was recorded many times. This chain joins TRBV29-1 and TRBJ1-1; D may be TRBD1 (5 bases). The germline V and J ends were trimmed by 1 base and 0 bases, with 6 bases remaining between them. This CDR3 contains 13 residues. Germline V gene data show CDR1 as SQVTM and CDR2 as ANQGSEA. The CDR3 region has the DNA TGCAGCGTTGAAGGACAGATGAACACTGAAGCTTTCTTT. It specifies CSVEGQMNTEAFF.

The sample holds a few counts of this clonotype. This sequence joins TRBV4-2 and TRBJ1-5; 8 bases are a match to TRBD1. This CDR3 spans 16 amino acids. The J segment lost 1 base and the V segment lost 3 bases, leaving 5 bases of the junction unmatched. Germline CDR1 LGHNA, CDR2 YNFKEQ. CDR3 bases: TGTGCCAGCAGCCACGGACAGGGAACCAGCAATCAGCCCCAGCATTTT. Protein: CASSHGQGTSNQPQHF.

The rearrangement links TRBV5-1 to TRBJ2-3; D might be TRBD2 (6 bases). The CDR3 is 15 amino acids. With 0 bases removed from V and 5 bases from J, the gap between germline ends came to 13 bases. Germline CDR1 SGHRS, CDR2 YFSETQ. CDR3 protein: CASSLEGRRGDTQYF. The CDR3 DNA reads as TGCGCCAGCAGCTTGGAGGGCAGGCGGGGAGATACGCAGTATTTT. The full variable domain, its missing parts supplied by reference TRBV5-1 and TRBJ2-3, is KAGVTQTPRYLIKTRGQQVTLSCSPISGHRSVSWYQQTPGQGLQFLFEYFSETQRNKGNFPGRFSGRQFSNSRSEMNVSTLELGDSALYLCASSLEGRRGDTQYFGPGTRLTVL.

This chain links TRBV4-2 with TRBJ1-6, with TRBD1 as a possible D gene (5 bases). V was pared by 3 bases and J by 10 bases, with 16 bases between. CDR3 length: 15 amino acids. The germline V gene has CDR1 LGHNA and CDR2 YNFKEQ. The CDR3: CASSQSRDGLSPLHF. The CDR3, as DNA: TGTGCCAGCAGCCAGAGTAGGGACGGACTCTCACCCCTCCACTTT.

This clonotype has at least ten counts. The rearrangement uses TRBV4-1 and TRBJ2-7; 7 bases align to TRBD1. There are 15 residues in the CDR3. J lost 2 bases, V lost 3 bases, and 7 bases had no gene match. Germline loops: CDR1 MGHRA, CDR2 YSYEKL. The chain's CDR3 is CASSHTTGPAYEQYF. The DNA of the CDR3 is TGCGCCAGCAGCCACACGACAGGGCCTGCCTACGAGCAGTACTTC.

This chain links TRBV4-1 with TRBJ2-7, with no clear D. V was cut by 3 bases and J by 2 bases, with 11 bases left in between. Germline assignment: CDR1 MGHRA and CDR2 YSYEKL. This CDR3 has 14 residues. CDR3 in DNA: TGCGCCAGCAGCCACCTCTTTCCCACCTACGAGCAGTACTTC. It specifies CASSHLFPTYEQYF.

V is TRBV4-1 and J is TRBJ1-4; D uncertain. V shed 1 base and J shed 7 bases, with 10 bases lying between them. Germline V gene data show CDR1 as MGHRA and CDR2 as YSYEKL. This CDR3 region has 14 residues. The CDR3 protein is CASSQVFGVEKLFF. The DNA for the CDR3 is TGCGCCAGCAGCCAAGTCTTCGGCGTTGAAAAACTGTTTTTT.

Many counts were recorded for this clonotype. This chain connects TRBV27 to TRBJ1-6; no firm D call. V lost 2 bases, J lost 6 bases, and 8 bases lay in between. Germline V gene data show CDR1 as MNHEY and CDR2 as SMNVEV (reference sequence). This CDR3 has 14 amino acids. Here the CDR3 DNA reads TGTGCCAGCAGTTTAGGAACAATTAATTCACCCCTCCACTTT. Translation gives CASSLGTINSPLHF.

The genes are TRBV9 and TRBJ2-3, with D unclear. With 4 bases removed from V and 0 bases from J, the gap between germline ends came to 15 bases. The CDR3 runs to 16 residues. Germline CDR1 is SGDLS and CDR2 is YYNGEE. The CDR3 loop is CASSPKGWPSTDTQYF. CDR3 coding DNA: TGTGCCAGCAGCCCAAAAGGTTGGCCTAGCACAGATACGCAGTATTTT.

This clonotype was seen more than once but under ten times. V is TRBV20-1 and J is TRBJ2-2, with D possibly TRBD2 on 6 matching bases. The germline CDR1 and CDR2 sequences are DFQATT and SNEGSKA (reference sequence). This CDR3 contains 14 residues. Trimming took 3 bases from V and 1 from J, leaving 9 bases between them. CDR3 amino acids: CSASGSRNTGELFF. The CDR3 DNA sequence: TGCAGTGCTAGCGGGAGTCGGAACACCGGGGAGCTGTTTTTT.